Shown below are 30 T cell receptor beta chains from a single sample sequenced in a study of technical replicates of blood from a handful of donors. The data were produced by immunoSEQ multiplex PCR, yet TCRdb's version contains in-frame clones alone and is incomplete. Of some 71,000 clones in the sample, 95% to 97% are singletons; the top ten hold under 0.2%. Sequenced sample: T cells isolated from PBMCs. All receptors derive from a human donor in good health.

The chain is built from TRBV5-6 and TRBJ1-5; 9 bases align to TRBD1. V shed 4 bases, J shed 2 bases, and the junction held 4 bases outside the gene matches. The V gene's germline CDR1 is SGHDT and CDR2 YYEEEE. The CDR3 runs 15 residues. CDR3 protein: CASSRTGVGNQPQHF. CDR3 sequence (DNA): TGTGCCAGCAGCAGGACAGGGGTTGGCAATCAGCCCCAGCATTTT.

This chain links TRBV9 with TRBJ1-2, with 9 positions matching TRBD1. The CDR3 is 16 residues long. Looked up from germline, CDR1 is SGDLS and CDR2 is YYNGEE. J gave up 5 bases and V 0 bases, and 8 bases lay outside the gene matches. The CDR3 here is CASSVGQGERTYGYTF. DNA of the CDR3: TGTGCCAGCAGCGTAGGACAGGGGGAAAGAACGTATGGCTACACCTTC.

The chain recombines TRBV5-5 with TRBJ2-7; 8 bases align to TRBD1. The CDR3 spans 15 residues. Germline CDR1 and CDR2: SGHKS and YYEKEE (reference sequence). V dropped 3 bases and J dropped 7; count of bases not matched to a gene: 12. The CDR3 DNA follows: TGTGCCAGCAGCTCCAGGGGGCGGATGGGACAAGAGCAGTACTTC. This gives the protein CASSSRGRMGQEQYF.

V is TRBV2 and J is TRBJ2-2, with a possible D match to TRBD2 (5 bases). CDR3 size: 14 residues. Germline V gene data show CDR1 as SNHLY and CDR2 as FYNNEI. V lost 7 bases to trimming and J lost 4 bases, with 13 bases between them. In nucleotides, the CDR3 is TGTGCCAGCATCAAGGACTGGACCACCGGGGAGCTGTTTTTT. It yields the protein CASIKDWTTGELFF.

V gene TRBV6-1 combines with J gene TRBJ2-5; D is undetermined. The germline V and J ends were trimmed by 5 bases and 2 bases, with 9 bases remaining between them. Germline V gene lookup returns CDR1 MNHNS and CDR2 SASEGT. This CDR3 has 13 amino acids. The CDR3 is CASSTVVQETQYF. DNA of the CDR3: TGTGCCAGCAGTACTGTAGTGCAAGAGACCCAGTACTTC.

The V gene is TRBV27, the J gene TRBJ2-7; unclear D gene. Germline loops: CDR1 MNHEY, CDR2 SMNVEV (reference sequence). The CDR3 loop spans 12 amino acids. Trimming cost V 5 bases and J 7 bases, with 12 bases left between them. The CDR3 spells CASSPIPGEQYF. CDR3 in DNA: TGTGCCAGCAGTCCAATCCCGGGTGAGCAGTACTTC.

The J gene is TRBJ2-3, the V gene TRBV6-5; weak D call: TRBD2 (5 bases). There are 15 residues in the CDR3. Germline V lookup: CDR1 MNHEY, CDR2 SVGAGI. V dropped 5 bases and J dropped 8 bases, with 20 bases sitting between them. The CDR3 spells CASSQSYSRESTQYF. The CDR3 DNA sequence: TGTGCCAGCAGTCAATCATATTCGAGGGAGTCTACGCAGTATTTT.

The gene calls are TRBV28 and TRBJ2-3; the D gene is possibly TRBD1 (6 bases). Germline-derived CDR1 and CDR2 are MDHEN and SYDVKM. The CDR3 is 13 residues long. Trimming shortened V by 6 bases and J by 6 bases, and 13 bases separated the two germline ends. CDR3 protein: CASSLNDRDTQYF. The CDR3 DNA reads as TGTGCCAGCAGCCTGAACGACAGGGATACGCAGTATTTT.

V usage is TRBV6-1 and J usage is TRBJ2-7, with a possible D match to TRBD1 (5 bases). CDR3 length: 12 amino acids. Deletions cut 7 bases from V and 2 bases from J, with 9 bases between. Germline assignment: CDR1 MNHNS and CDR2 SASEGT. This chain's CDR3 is CASTQATYEQYF. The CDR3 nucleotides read TGTGCCAGCACACAGGCCACCTACGAGCAGTACTTC.

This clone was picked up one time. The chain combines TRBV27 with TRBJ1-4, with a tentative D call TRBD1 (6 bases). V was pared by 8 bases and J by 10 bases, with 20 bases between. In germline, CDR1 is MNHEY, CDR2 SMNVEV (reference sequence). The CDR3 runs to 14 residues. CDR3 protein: CASGAGERGRKLFF. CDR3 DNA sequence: TGTGCCAGCGGGGCAGGGGAGCGCGGACGAAAACTGTTTTTT.

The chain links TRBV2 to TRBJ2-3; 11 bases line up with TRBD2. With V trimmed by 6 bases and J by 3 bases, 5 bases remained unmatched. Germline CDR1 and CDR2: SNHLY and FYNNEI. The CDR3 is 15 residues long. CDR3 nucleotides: TGTGCCAGCAGACCGACTAGCGGGGTAACAGATACGCAGTATTTT. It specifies CASRPTSGVTDTQYF.

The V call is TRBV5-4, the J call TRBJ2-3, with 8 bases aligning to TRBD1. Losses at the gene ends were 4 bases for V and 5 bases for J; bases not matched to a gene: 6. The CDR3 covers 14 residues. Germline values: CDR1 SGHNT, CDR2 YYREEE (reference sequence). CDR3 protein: CASSPDRVGDTQYF. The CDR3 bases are TGTGCCAGCAGCCCGGACAGGGTGGGAGATACGCAGTATTTT. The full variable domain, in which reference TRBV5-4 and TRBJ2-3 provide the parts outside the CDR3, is ETGVTQSPTHLIKTRGQQVTLRCSSQSGHNTVSWYQQALGQGPQFIFQYYREEENGRGNFPPRFSGLQFPNYSSELNVNALELDDSALYLCASSPDRVGDTQYFGPGTRLTVL.

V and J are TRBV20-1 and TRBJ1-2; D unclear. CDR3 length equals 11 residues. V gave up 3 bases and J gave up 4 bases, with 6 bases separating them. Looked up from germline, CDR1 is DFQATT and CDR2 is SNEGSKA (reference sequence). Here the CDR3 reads CSASHSYGYTF. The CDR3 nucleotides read TGCAGTGCTAGCCACAGCTATGGCTACACCTTC.

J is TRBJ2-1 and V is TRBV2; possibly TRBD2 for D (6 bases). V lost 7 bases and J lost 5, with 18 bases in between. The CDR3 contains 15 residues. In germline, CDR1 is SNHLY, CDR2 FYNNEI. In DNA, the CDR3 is TGTGCCAGCACAGGCGGAGCGGGCCGAAACAATGAGCAGTTCTTC. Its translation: CASTGGAGRNNEQFF.

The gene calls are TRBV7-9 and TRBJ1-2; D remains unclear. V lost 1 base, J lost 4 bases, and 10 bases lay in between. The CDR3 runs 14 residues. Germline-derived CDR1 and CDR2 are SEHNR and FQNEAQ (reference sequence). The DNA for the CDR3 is TGTGCCAGCAGCTTAGTAGGCAGGCCCTATGGCTACACCTTC. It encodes CASSLVGRPYGYTF.

The CDR3 nucleotides are TGTGCCAGCAGCTTAAGAGGGGGCAGTACAGATACGCAGTATTTT. The encoded protein is CASSLRGGSTDTQYF. V gene TRBV11-2 combines with J gene TRBJ2-3, with 7 bases lining up with TRBD1. The CDR3 sequence is 15 residues long. The ends lost 2 bases at V and 3 bases at J; junction bases unmatched: 5. Germline CDR1 reads SGHAT; CDR2 reads FQNNGV.

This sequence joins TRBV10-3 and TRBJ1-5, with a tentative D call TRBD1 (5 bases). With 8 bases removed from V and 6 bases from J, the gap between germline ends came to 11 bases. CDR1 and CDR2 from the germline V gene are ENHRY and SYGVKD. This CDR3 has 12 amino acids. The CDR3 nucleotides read TGTGCCATCGGCGGGGGTGGTCAGCCCCAGCATTTT. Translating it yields CAIGGGGQPQHF.

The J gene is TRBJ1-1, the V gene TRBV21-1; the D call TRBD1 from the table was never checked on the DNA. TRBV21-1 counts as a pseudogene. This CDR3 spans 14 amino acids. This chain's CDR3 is CASSIATVNTEAFF. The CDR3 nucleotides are TGTGCCAGCAGCATAGCGACAGTAAACACTGAAGCTTTCTTT.

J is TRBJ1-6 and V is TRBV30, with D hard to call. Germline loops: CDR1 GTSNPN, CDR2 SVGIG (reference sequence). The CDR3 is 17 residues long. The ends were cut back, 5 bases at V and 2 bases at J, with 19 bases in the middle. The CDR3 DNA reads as TGTGCCTGGGGGGTCTCGAGGGTTAGGACCTATAATTCACCCCTCCACTTT. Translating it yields CAWGVSRVRTYNSPLHF.

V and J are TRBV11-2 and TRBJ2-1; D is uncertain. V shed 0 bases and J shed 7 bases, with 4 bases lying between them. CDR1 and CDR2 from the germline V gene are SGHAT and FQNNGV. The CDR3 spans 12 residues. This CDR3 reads CASSLDSNEQFF. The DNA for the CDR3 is TGTGCCAGCAGCTTAGACAGTAATGAGCAGTTCTTC. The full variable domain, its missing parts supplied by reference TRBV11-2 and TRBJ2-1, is EAGVAQSPRYKIIEKRQSVAFWCNPISGHATLYWYQQILGQGPKLLIQFQNNGVVDDSQLPKDRFSAERLKGVDSTLKIQPAKLEDSAVYLCASSLDSNEQFFGPGTRLTVL.

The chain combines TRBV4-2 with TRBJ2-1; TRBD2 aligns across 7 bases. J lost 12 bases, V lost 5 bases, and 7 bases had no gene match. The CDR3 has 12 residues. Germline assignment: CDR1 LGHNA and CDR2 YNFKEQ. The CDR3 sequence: CASSSRGDGQFF. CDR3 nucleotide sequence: TGTGCCAGCAGCTCCCGGGGGGATGGGCAGTTCTTC.

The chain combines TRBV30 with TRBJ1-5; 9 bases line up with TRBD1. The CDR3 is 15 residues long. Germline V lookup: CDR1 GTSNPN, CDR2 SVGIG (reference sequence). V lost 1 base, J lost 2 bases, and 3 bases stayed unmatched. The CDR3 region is CAWSGGQGGNQPQHF. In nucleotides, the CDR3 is TGTGCCTGGAGTGGGGGACAGGGAGGCAATCAGCCCCAGCATTTT.

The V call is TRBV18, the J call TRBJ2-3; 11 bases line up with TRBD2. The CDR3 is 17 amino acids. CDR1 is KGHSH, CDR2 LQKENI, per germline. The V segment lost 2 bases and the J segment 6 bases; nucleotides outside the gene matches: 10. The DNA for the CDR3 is TGTGCCAGCTCACCATCCCTTAGCGGGGGGGCCATCGATACGCAGTATTTT. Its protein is CASSPSLSGGAIDTQYF.

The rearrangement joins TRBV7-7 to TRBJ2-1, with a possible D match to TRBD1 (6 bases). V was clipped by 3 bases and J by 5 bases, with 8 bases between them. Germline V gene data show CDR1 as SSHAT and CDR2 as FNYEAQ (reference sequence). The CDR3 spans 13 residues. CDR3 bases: TGTGCCAGCAGCTTCAACAGGGACAATGAGCAGTTCTTC. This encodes CASSFNRDNEQFF. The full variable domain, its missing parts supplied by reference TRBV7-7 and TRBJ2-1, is GAGVSQSPRYKVTKRGQDVTLRCDPISSHATLYWYQQALGQGPEFLTYFNYEAQPDKSGLPSDRFSAERPEGSISTLTIQRTEQRDSAMYRCASSFNRDNEQFFGPGTRLTVL.

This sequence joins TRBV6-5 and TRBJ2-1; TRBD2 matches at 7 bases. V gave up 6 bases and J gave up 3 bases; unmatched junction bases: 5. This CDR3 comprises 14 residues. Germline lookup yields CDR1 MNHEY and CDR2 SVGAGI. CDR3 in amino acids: CASRGREFYNEQFF. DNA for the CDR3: TGTGCCAGCAGAGGGCGGGAGTTCTACAATGAGCAGTTCTTC.

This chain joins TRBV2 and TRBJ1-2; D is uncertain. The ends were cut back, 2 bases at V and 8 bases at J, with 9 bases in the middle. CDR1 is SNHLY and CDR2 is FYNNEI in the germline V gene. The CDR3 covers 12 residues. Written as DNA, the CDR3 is TGTGCCAGCAGTGAAACGGGAGGAGGCTACACCTTC. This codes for CASSETGGGYTF.

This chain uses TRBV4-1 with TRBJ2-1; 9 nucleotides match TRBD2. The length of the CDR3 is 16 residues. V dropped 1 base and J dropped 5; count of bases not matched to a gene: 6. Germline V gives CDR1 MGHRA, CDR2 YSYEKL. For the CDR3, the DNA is TGCGCCAGCAGCCAAGCCCGGGGCGGGGGGGACAATGAGCAGTTCTTC. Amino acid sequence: CASSQARGGGDNEQFF.

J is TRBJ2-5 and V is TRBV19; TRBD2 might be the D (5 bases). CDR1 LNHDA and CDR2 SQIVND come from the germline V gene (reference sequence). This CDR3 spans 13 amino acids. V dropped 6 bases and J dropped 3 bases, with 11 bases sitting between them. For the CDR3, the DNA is TGTGCCAGTAGCACTAGAGGAGAAGAGACCCAGTACTTC. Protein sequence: CASSTRGEETQYF. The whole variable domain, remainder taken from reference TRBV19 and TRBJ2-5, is DGGITQSPKYLFRKEGQNVTLSCEQNLNHDAMYWYRQDPGQGLRLIYYSQIVNDFQKGDIAEGYSVSREKKESFPLTVTSAQKNPTAFYLCASSTRGEETQYFGPGTRLLVL.

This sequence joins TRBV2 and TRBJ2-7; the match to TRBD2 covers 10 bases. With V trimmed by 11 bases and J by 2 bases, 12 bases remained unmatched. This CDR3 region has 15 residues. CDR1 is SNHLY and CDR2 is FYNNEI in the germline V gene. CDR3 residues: CAVDPLAGVTYEQYF. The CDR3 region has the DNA TGTGCCGTAGATCCCCTAGCGGGAGTTACCTACGAGCAGTACTTC. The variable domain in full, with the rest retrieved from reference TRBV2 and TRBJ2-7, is EPEVTQTPSHQVTQMGQEVILRCVPISNHLYFYWYRQILGQKVEFLVSFYNNEISEKSEIFDDQFSVERPDGSNFTLKIRSTKLEDSAMYFCAVDPLAGVTYEQYFGPGTRLTVT.

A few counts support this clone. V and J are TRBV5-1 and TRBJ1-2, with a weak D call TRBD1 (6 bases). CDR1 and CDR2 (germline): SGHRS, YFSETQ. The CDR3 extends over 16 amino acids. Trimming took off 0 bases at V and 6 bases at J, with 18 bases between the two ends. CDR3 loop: CASSLVQGKEEDGYTF. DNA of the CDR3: TGCGCCAGCAGCTTGGTCCAGGGGAAGGAGGAGGATGGCTACACCTTC.